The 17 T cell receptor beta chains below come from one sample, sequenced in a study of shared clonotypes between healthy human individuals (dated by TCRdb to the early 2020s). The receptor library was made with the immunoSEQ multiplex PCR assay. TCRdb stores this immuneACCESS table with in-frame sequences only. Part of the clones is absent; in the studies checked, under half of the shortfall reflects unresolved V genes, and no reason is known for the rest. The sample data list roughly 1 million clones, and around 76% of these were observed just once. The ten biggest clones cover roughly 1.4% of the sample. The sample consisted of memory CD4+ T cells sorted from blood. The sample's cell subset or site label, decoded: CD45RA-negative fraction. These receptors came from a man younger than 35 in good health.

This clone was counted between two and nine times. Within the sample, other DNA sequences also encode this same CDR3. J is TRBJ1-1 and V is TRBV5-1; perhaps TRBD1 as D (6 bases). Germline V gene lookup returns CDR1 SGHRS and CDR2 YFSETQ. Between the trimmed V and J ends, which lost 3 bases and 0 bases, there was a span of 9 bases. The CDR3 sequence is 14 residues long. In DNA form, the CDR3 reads TGCGCCAGCAGCTCTACAGGGTTGAACACTGAAGCTTTCTTT. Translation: CASSSTGLNTEAFF.

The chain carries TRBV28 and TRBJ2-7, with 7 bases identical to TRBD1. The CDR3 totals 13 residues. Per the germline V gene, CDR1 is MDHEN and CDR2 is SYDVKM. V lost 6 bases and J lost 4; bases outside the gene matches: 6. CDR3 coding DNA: TGTGCCAGCAGATCACAGGGGAAATACGAGCAGTACTTC. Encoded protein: CASRSQGKYEQYF.

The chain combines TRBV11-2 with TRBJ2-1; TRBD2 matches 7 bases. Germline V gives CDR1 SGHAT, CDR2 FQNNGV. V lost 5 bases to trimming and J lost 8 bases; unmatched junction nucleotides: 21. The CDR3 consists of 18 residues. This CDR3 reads CASSPLTASGKWGDEQFF. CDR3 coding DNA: TGTGCCAGCAGCCCTCTGACGGCTAGCGGAAAATGGGGCGATGAGCAGTTCTTC.

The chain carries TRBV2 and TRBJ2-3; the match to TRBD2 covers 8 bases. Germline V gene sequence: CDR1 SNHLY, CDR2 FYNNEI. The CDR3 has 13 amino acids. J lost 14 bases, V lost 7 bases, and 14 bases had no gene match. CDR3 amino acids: CASKGGSGNLLYF. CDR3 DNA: TGTGCCAGCAAAGGGGGTAGCGGGAACCTACTGTATTTT.

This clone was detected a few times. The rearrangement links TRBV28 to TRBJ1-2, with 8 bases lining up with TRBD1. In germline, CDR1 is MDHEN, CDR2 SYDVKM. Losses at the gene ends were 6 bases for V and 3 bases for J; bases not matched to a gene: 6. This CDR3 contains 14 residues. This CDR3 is CASSLRGLDYGYTF. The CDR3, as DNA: TGTGCCAGCAGCCTCAGGGGGCTTGACTATGGCTACACCTTC.

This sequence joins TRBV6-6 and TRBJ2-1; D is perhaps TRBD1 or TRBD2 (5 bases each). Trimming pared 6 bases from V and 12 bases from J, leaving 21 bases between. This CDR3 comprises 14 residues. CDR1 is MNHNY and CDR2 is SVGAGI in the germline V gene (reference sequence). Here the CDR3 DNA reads TGTGCCAGCAGCCCAACTCAGGACCGGGGCCGGCAGTTCTTC. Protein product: CASSPTQDRGRQFF.

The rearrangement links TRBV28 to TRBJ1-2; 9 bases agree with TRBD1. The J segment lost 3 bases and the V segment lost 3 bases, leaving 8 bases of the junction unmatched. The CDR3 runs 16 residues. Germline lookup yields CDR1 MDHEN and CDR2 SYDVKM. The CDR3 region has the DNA TGTGCCAGCAGTTTCCGACCGGGACAGGGACACTATGGCTACACCTTC. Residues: CASSFRPGQGHYGYTF.

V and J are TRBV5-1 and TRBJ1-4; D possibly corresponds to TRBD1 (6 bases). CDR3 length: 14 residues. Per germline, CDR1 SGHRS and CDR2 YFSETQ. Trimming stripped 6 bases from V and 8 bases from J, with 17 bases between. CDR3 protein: CASTGGGPGEKLFF. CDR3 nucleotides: TGCGCCAGCACCGGCGGGGGGCCCGGGGAAAAACTGTTTTTT.

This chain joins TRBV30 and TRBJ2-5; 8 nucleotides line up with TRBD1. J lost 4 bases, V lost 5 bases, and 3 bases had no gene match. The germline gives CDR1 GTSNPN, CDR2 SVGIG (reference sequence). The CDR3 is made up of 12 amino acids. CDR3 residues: CAWEGQAETQYF. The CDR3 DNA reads TGTGCCTGGGAGGGACAGGCAGAGACCCAGTACTTC.

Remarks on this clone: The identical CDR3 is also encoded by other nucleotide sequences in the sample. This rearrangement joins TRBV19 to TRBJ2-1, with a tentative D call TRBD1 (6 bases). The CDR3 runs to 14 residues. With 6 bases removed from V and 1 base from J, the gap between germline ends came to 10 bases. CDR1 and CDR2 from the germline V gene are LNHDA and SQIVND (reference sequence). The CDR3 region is CASRERGSYNEQFF. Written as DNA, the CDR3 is TGTGCCAGTAGGGAAAGGGGGTCCTACAATGAGCAGTTCTTC.

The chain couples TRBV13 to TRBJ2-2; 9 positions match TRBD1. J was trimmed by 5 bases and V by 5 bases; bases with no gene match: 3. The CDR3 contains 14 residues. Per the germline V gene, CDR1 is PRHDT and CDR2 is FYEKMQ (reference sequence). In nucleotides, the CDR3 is TGTGCCAGCAGCGTGACAGGGGGAACCGGGGAGCTGTTTTTT. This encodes CASSVTGGTGELFF.

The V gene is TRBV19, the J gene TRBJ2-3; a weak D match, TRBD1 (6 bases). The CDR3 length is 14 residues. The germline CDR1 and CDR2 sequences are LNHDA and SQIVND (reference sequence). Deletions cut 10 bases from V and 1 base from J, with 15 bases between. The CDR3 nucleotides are TGTGCCACTAACACCAGACAGGGCACAGATACGCAGTATTTT. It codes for CATNTRQGTDTQYF.

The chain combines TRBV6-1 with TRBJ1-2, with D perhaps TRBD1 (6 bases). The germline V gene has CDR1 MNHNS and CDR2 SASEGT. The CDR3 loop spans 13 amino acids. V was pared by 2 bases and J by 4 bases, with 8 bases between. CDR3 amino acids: CASSERTVYGYTF. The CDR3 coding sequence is TGTGCCAGCAGTGAACGGACAGTCTATGGCTACACCTTC.

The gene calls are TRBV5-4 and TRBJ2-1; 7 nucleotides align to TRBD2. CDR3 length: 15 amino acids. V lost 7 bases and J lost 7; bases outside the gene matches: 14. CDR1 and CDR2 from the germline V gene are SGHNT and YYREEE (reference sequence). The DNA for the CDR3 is TGTGCCAGCCGACGTGACTTTAGCGGGCTGAATGAGCAGTTCTTC. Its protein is CASRRDFSGLNEQFF.

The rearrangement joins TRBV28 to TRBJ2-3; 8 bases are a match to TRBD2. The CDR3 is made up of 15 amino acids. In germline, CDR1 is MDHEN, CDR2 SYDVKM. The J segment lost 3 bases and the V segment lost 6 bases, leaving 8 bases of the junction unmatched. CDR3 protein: CASSGNGGGTDTQYF. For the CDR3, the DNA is TGTGCCAGCAGCGGTAATGGCGGGGGGACAGATACGCAGTATTTT.

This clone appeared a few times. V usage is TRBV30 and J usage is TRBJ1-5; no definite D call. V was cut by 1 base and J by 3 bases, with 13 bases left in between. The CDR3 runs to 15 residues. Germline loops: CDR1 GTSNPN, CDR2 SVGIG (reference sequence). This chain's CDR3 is CAWSARGLYNQPQHF. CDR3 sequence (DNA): TGTGCCTGGAGTGCCCGTGGCCTATACAATCAGCCCCAGCATTTT.

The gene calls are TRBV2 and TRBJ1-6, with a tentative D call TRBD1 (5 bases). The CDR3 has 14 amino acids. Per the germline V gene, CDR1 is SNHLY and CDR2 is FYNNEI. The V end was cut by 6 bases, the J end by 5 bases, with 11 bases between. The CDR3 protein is CASRGDGDNSPLHF. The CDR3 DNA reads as TGTGCCAGCAGGGGGGACGGCGATAATTCACCCCTCCACTTT.